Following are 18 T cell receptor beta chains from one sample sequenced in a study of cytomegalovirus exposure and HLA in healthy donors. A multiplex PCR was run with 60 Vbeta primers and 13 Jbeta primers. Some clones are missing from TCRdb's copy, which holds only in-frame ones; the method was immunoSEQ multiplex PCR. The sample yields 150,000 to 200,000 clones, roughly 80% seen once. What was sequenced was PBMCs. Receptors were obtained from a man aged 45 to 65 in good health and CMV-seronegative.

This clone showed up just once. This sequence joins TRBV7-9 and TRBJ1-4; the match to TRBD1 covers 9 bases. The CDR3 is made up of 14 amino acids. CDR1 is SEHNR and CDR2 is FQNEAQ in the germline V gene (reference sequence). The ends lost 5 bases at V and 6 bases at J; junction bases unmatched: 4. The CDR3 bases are TGTGCCAGCAGCGGGGACAGGGAAGATGAAAAACTGTTTTTT. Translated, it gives CASSGDREDEKLFF. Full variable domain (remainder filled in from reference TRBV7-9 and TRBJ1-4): DTGVSQNPRHKITKRGQNVTFRCDPISEHNRLYWYRQTLGQGPEFLTYFQNEAQLEKSRLLSDRFSAERPKGSFSTLEIQRTEQGDSAMYLCASSGDREDEKLFFGSGTQLSVL.

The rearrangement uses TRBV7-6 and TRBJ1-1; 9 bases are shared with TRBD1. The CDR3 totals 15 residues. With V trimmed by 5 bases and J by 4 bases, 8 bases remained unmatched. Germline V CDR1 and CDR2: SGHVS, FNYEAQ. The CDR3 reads CASSLTGTGSTEAFF. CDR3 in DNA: TGTGCCAGCAGCCTCACCGGGACAGGGAGCACTGAAGCTTTCTTT.

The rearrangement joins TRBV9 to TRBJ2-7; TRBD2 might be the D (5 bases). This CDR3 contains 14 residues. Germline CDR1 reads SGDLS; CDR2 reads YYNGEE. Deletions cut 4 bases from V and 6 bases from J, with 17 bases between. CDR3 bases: TGTGCCAGCAGCCCCGGAGGAGCCCTGGGCGAGCAGTACTTC. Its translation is CASSPGGALGEQYF.

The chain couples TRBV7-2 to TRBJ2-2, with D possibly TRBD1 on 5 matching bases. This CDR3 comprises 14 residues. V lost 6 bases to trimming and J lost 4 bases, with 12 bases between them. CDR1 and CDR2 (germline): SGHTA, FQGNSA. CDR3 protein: CASRSTGGTGELFF. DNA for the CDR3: TGTGCCAGCAGGTCTACAGGTGGCACCGGGGAGCTGTTTTTT.

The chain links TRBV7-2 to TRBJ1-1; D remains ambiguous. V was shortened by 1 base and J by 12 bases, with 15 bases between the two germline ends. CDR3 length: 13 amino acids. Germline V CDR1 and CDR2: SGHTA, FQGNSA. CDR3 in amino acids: CASSLERGRQTFF. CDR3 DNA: TGTGCCAGCAGCTTAGAACGAGGGAGGCAAACTTTCTTT.

Here the CDR3 DNA reads TGTGCCAGCAGCCTTCACGGGGTCTACGAGCAGTACTTC. It is translated as CASSLHGVYEQYF. The gene calls are TRBV14 and TRBJ2-7; D is possibly TRBD2 (5 bases). The CDR3 runs to 13 residues. Germline V gene lookup returns CDR1 SGHDN and CDR2 FVKESK. V was pared by 4 bases and J by 3 bases, with 10 bases between.

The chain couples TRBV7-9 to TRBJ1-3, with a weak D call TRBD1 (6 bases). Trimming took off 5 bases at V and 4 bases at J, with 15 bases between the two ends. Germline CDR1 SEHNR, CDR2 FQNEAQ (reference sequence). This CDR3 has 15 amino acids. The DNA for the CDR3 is TGTGCCAGCAGCGGTACCGGGACACAAGGAAACACCATATATTTT. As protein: CASSGTGTQGNTIYF.

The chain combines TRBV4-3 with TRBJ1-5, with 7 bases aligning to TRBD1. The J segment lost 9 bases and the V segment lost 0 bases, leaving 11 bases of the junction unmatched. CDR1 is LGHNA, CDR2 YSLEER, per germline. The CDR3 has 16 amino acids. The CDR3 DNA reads TGCGCCAGCAGCCAAGATTACGGGACAGCGCCCGGGCCCCAGCATTTT. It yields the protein CASSQDYGTAPGPQHF.

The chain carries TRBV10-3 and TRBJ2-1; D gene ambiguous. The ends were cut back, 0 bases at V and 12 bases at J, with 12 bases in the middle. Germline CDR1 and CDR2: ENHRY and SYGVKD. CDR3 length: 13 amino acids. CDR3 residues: CAISESISRGQFF. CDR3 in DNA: TGTGCCATCAGTGAGTCTATTAGTAGAGGGCAGTTCTTC.

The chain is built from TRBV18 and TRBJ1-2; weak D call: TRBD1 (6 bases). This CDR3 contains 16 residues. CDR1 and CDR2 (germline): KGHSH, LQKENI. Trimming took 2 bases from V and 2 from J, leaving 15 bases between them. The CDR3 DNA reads TGTGCCAGCTCACCAACGGCAGGGGCCTACAACTATGGCTACACCTTC. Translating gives CASSPTAGAYNYGYTF.

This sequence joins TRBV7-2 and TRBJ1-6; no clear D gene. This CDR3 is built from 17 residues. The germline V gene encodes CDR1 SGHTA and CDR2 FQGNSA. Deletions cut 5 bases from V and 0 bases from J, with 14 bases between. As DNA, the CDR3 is TGTGCCAGCAGCCTAAGGGAGTCGAGCTCCTATAATTCACCCCTCCACTTT. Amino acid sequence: CASSLRESSSYNSPLHF.

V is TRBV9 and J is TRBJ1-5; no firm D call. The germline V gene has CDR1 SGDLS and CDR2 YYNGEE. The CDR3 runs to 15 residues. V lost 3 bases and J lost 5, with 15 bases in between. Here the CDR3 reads CASSAIGREDQPQHF. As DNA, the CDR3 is TGTGCCAGCAGCGCCATTGGGAGGGAGGATCAGCCCCAGCATTTT.

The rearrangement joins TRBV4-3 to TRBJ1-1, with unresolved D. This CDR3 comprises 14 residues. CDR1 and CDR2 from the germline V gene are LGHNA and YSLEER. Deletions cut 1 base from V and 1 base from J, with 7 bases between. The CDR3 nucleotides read TGCGCCAGCAGCCAAGGGCGACAGAACACTGAAGCTTTCTTT. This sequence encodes CASSQGRQNTEAFF.

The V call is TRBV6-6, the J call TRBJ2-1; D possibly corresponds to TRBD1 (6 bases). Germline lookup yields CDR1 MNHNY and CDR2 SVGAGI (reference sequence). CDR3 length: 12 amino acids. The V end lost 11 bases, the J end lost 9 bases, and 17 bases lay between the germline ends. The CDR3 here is CAASQGRAEQFF. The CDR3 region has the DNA TGTGCCGCTAGCCAGGGGCGCGCTGAGCAGTTCTTC.

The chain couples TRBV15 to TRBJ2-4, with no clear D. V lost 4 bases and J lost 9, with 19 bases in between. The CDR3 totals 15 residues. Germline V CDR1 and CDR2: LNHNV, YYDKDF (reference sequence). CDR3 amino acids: CATSKPDIPLGIQYF. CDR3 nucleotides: TGTGCCACCAGCAAACCTGACATCCCCCTGGGCATTCAGTACTTC. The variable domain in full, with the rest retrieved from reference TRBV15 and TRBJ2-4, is DAMVIQNPRYQVTQFGKPVTLSCSQTLNHNVMYWYQQKSSQAPKLLFHYYDKDFNNEADTPDNFQSRRPNTSFCFLDIRSPGLGDTAMYLCATSKPDIPLGIQYFGAGTRLSVL.

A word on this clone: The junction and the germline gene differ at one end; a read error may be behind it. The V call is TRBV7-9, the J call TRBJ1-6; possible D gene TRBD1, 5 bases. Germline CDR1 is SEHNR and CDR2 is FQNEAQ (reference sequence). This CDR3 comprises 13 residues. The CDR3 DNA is TGTTCCAGCAGCTTAGACAGTAATTCACCCCTCCACTTT. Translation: CSSSLDSNSPLHF.

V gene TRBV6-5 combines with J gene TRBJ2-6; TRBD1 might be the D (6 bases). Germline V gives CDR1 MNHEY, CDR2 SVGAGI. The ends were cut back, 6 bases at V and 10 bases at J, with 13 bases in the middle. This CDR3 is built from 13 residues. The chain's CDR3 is CASSRQARNVLTF. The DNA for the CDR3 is TGTGCCAGCAGCCGACAGGCCAGGAACGTCCTGACTTTC.

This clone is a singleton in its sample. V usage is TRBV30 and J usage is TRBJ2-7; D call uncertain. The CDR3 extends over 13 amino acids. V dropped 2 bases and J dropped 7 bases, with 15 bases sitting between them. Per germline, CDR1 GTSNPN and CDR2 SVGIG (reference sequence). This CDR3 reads CAWSSTRSGEQYF. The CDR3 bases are TGTGCCTGGAGTTCTACACGGAGTGGGGAGCAGTACTTC.